A selection of T cell receptor beta chains follows, all from one sample in a study of shared clonotypes between healthy human individuals. Measured with immunoSEQ multiplex PCR; TCRdb has only the in-frame clones, and not every one. The sample contains some 2.1 million clones, about 95% of which appear only once. Sequencing was performed on naive CD8+ T cells sorted from blood. Receptors originate from a man aged 18 to 30 in good health. CDR3s include the opening cysteine and the closing phenylalanine or tryptophan. The D gene is left open where the match is weak. Size is omitted from some rows. Given values are once, few, many or a class for expanded clones.

.	.	TRBJ1-4	TRBV7-9	TGTGCCAGCACCCCCGGAATGGGGGGTCTTAATGAAAAACTGTTTTTT	CASTPGMGGLNEKLFF
.	.	TRBJ2-2	TRBV6-4	TGTGCCAGCAGTGACTGGGCGTCAAGCACCGGGGAGCTGTTTTTT	CASSDWASSTGELFF
.	.	TRBJ2-7	TRBV19	TGTGCCAGTAGTATGGGACCCGGCTACGAGCAGTACTTC	CASSMGPGYEQYF
.	TRBD2	TRBJ2-3	TRBV30	TGTGCCTGGAGTGCCCCCTACATCATAGCGGGATCCACAGATACGCAGTATTTT	CAWSAPYIIAGSTDTQYF
.	.	TRBJ2-3	TRBV5-1	TGCGCCAGCAGCTTCCCCCCCTCGGGGGGCGGCACAGATACGCAGTATTTT	CASSFPPSGGGTDTQYF
.	TRBD1	TRBJ1-1	TRBV11-2	TGTGCCAGTTCGGGACAGTTCATGAACACTGAAGCTTTCTTT	CASSGQFMNTEAFF
.	.	TRBJ2-3	TRBV6-6	TGTGCCAGCCTACCCGGGACTGTCAGCACAGATACGCAGTATTTT	CASLPGTVSTDTQYF
.	.	TRBJ2-5	TRBV29-1	TGCAGCGCCCAGGGGGGGGTTGAGACCCAGTACTTC	CSAQGGVETQYF
few	TRBD1	TRBJ2-7	TRBV5-6	TGTGCCAGCAGCTTGACAGGGGGGCTTTGGGAGCAGTACTTC	CASSLTGGLWEQYF
.	.	TRBJ2-6	TRBV7-8	TGTGCCAGCAGCTTAGTTGTGACAGTATATCTCTCTGGGGCCAACGTCCTGACTTTC	CASSLVVTVYLSGANVLTF
.	TRBD1	TRBJ2-7	TRBV6-5	TGTGCCAGCAGTTTCGGGACAGGGACCGAATACGAGCAGTACTTC	CASSFGTGTEYEQYF
.	.	TRBJ2-1	TRBV9	TGTGCCAGCAGCGTAGAACCGAGCTCCTACAATGAGCAGTTCTTC	CASSVEPSSYNEQFF
.	.	TRBJ2-7	TRBV27	TGTGCCAGCAAAGTCGCCCACGAGCAGTACTTC	CASKVAHEQYF
.	.	TRBJ2-7	TRBV4-1	TGCGCCAGCAGCCATCACACAGCCTACGAGCAGTACTTC	CASSHHTAYEQYF
.	.	TRBJ2-7	TRBV5-1	TGCGCCAGCAGCCCGTTCGGGCATGGCTCCTACGAGCAGTACTTC	CASSPFGHGSYEQYF
.	.	TRBJ1-4	TRBV5-4	TGTGCCAGCAGCTTTCGAGGAGGGAATGAAAAACTGTTTTTT	CASSFRGGNEKLFF
once	TRBD1	TRBJ1-2	TRBV4-1	TGCGCCAGCAGCCATACCGGGACAGATGGCTACACCTTC	CASSHTGTDGYTF
few	.	TRBJ2-1	TRBV7-3	TGTGCCAGCAGCTTGACCGGGACACCCTCCTACAATGAGCAGTTCTTC	CASSLTGTPSYNEQFF
few	.	TRBJ1-2	TRBV5-6	TGTGCCAGCAGCTTGGGCAGTCGGGTTAACTATGGCTACACCTTC	CASSLGSRVNYGYTF
.	.	TRBJ1-1	TRBV5-1	TGCGCCAGCAGCGGGGACGGCAAGAACACTGAAGCTTTCTTT	CASSGDGKNTEAFF
.	.	TRBJ1-1	TRBV19	TGTGCCACTTTACCGGGCCCTTTTATGAACACTGAAGCTTTCTTT	CATLPGPFMNTEAFF
.	.	TRBJ2-7	TRBV28	TGTGCCAGCAGTCCCGTCCAATCGAATACAGGGCTCGAGCAGTACTTC	CASSPVQSNTGLEQYF
.	.	TRBJ2-7	TRBV9	TGTGCCAGCAGCTCAGGGTTCGGCTACGAGCAGTACTTC	CASSSGFGYEQYF
.	TRBD1	TRBJ1-4	TRBV6-5	TGTGCCAGCAGCGGCACAGGGGCAACTAATGAAAAACTGTTTTTT	CASSGTGATNEKLFF
.	.	TRBJ2-3	TRBV30	TGTGCCACCCGAGGGTGGGGGCACCTGGATACGCAGTATTTT	CATRGWGHLDTQYF
.	TRBD1	TRBJ1-1	TRBV14	TGTGCCAGCAGCCAATACGGGACAGGGTTCACTGAAGCTTTCTTT	CASSQYGTGFTEAFF
.	.	TRBJ1-3	TRBV13	TGTGCCAGCAGCTTAGGCCCCCCCGAAAACACCATATATTTT	CASSLGPPENTIYF
.	.	TRBJ1-6	TRBV28	TGTGCCAGCAGTCCCGGGAGGGCTTCACCCCTCCACTTT	CASSPGRASPLHF
.	TRBD2	TRBJ2-1	TRBV27	TGTGCCAGCAGCCCCGGGACTAGCGGCTACAATGAGCAGTTCTTC	CASSPGTSGYNEQFF
.	TRBD2	TRBJ2-5	TRBV27	TGTGCCAGCAGTTTACTCCTGGGGGAGGGCATGGAGACCCAGTACTTC	CASSLLLGEGMETQYF
.	.	TRBJ1-1	TRBV30	TGTGCCTGGACAGGGGATTTTTGGAGCACTGAAGCTTTCTTT	CAWTGDFWSTEAFF
.	.	TRBJ2-7	TRBV10-3	TGTGCCATCAGTTCCCCCGGGGCCTACGAGCAGTACTTC	CAISSPGAYEQYF
.	.	TRBJ2-3	TRBV7-6	TGTGCCAGCAGTCCGGAACCTGAACAGACAGATACGCAGTATTTT	CASSPEPEQTDTQYF
once	TRBD1	TRBJ1-1	TRBV6-5	TGTGCCAGCAGTTACACAGCAGGACAGGGAAACACTGAAGCTTTCTTT	CASSYTAGQGNTEAFF
.	.	TRBJ2-2	TRBV7-9	TGTGCCAGCAGCTTAGACGGGCCACTCGGGGAGCTGTTTTTT	CASSLDGPLGELFF
.	TRBD2	TRBJ2-2	TRBV7-3	TGTGCCAGCAGTCGGCTAGCGGGGGCCGACACCGGGGAGCTGTTTTTT	CASSRLAGADTGELFF
.	.	TRBJ1-5	TRBV30	TGTGCCTGGAGTGACCTCGGCGACGATCAGCCCCAGCATTTT	CAWSDLGDDQPQHF
.	.	TRBJ2-7	TRBV6-1	TGTGCCAGCAGGGACGACCAAGCCTACGAGCAGTACTTC	CASRDDQAYEQYF
.	TRBD1	TRBJ1-1	TRBV6-5	TGTGCCAGCAGTCCGGGACAGGGCATTGAAGCTTTCTTT	CASSPGQGIEAFF
.	.	TRBJ2-3	TRBV7-6	TGTGCCAGCAGCTTTTTGGGTCCCACAGATACGCAGTATTTT	CASSFLGPTDTQYF
.	.	TRBJ2-7	TRBV10-2	TGCGCCACGACGACAAGTTCCTACGAGCAGTACTTC	CATTTSSYEQYF